Presented here are 10 T cell receptor beta chains from one specimen sequenced in a study of PD-1 blockade in classical Hodgkin lymphoma. Time point described: cycle 4 day 1 (C4D1), after less than seven weeks of nivolumab. Every single patient, without exception, relapsed after autologous stem cell transplantation, and brentuximab vedotin exposure varied. Here immunoSEQ multiplex PCR was the method, and the copy in TCRdb shows in-frame clones only, minus some. Of around 25,000 clones listed, around 84% were seen once; the top ten hold roughly 20%. The sample here was peripheral blood mononuclear cells (PBMCs), taken before the fourth cycle of nivolumab. The receptors come from a human donor with classical Hodgkin lymphoma.

V gene TRBV6-1 combines with J gene TRBJ2-2, with 7 bases matching TRBD2. There are 17 residues in the CDR3. The trim removed 3 bases at V and 4 bases at J, leaving 11 bases unmatched. Germline V gene lookup returns CDR1 MNHNS and CDR2 SASEGT. The CDR3 spells CASSDPWSSGVTGELFF. CDR3 sequence (DNA): TGTGCCAGCAGTGACCCTTGGAGCAGCGGGGTCACCGGGGAGCTGTTTTTT.

The V gene is TRBV6-1, the J gene TRBJ2-7; D perhaps matches TRBD2 (5 bases). V was cut by 8 bases and J by 4 bases, with 18 bases left in between. The CDR3 runs 14 residues. Germline loops: CDR1 MNHNS, CDR2 SASEGT. CDR3 loop: CASGYLGVAYEQYF. CDR3 DNA sequence: TGTGCCAGCGGGTATCTCGGGGTAGCGTACGAGCAGTACTTC.

The genes are TRBV5-1 and TRBJ1-2; the D gene is possibly TRBD1 (5 bases). The CDR3 spans 15 residues. The V gene lost 0 bases and the J gene lost 4 bases, with 13 bases spanning the gap. Germline lookup yields CDR1 SGHRS and CDR2 YFSETQ. The CDR3 DNA reads TGCGCCAGCAGCTTGGGAAATACAGGTTCCTATGGCTACACCTTC. Translated: CASSLGNTGSYGYTF. Together with reference TRBV5-1 and TRBJ1-2, the CDR3 gives the full variable domain: KAGVTQTPRYLIKTRGQQVTLSCSPISGHRSVSWYQQTPGQGLQFLFEYFSETQRNKGNFPGRFSGRQFSNSRSEMNVSTLELGDSALYLCASSLGNTGSYGYTFGSGTRLTVV.

The J gene is TRBJ2-7, the V gene TRBV18, with D tentatively TRBD1 or TRBD2 (6 bases each). V lost 3 bases and J 2 bases, leaving 17 bases between the germline ends. Germline-derived CDR1 and CDR2 are KGHSH and LQKENI. CDR3 size: 16 residues. Here the CDR3 reads CASSPGGVTGTYEQYF. The CDR3 DNA follows: TGTGCCAGCTCACCGGGGGGCGTAACAGGAACCTACGAGCAGTACTTC.

CDR3 nucleotide sequence: TGTGCCAGCAGCGTAGACCCCCCAGCGGGAGTTTCAGAGACCCAGTACTTC. This sequence encodes CASSVDPPAGVSETQYF. The genes are TRBV9 and TRBJ2-5; 8 bases line up with TRBD2. This CDR3 is 17 amino acids long. V was clipped by 0 bases and J by 4 bases; unmatched bases: 11. Looked up from germline, CDR1 is SGDLS and CDR2 is YYNGEE.

The CDR3 here is CASSLRGGKNELEQYF. The CDR3 DNA reads TGTGCCAGCAGTTTAAGAGGAGGGAAGAATGAGCTCGAGCAGTACTTC. This chain uses TRBV28 with TRBJ2-7; D may be TRBD2 (6 bases). Trimming took 2 bases from V and 6 from J, leaving 20 bases between them. Per germline, CDR1 MDHEN and CDR2 SYDVKM. The length of the CDR3 is 16 residues.

The chain employs TRBV4-2 and TRBJ2-1, with 12 bases aligning to TRBD2. V dropped 4 bases and J dropped 9; count of bases not matched to a gene: 13. This CDR3 comprises 17 residues. The germline V gene has CDR1 LGHNA and CDR2 YNFKEQ. This chain's CDR3 is CASSLRLAGAGKGEQFF. The CDR3 DNA follows: TGTGCCAGCAGCCTAAGACTAGCGGGAGCTGGGAAGGGTGAGCAGTTCTTC.

This chain uses TRBV7-9 with TRBJ2-1; TRBD1 aligns across 7 bases. V shed 1 base, J shed 2 bases, and the junction held 8 bases outside the gene matches. CDR1 is SEHNR, CDR2 FQNEAQ, per germline (reference sequence). The CDR3 is 17 amino acids. In nucleotides, the CDR3 is TGTGCCAGCAGCTTAGGTACAGGGGTCAGAACCTACAATGAGCAGTTCTTC. Translation: CASSLGTGVRTYNEQFF.

There are a few counts of this clone. This chain joins TRBV11-2 and TRBJ2-7; D might be TRBD1 or TRBD2, each matching 5 bases. Germline lookup yields CDR1 SGHAT and CDR2 FQNNGV. The V gene lost 2 bases and the J gene lost 0 bases, with 11 bases spanning the gap. This CDR3 has 15 residues. In DNA form, the CDR3 reads TGTGCCAGCAGCTTACGGGGCCAGAGCTCCTACGAGCAGTACTTC. Translated, it gives CASSLRGQSSYEQYF.

J is TRBJ2-3 and V is TRBV27, with 8 bases aligning to TRBD2. CDR1 and CDR2 from the germline V gene are MNHEY and SMNVEV (reference sequence). V gave up 6 bases and J gave up 1 base; unmatched junction bases: 6. This CDR3 has 15 amino acids. The CDR3, as DNA: TGTGCCAGCAGACATGGACTAGCTGGCACAGATACGCAGTATTTT. Translation gives CASRHGLAGTDTQYF.